One T cell receptor beta chain is described in this entry. Its antigen remains unidentified. Base qualities are not at hand, and no much larger clone is one base apart. The sample comes from a study of radiation and T cells in renal cell carcinoma (dated by TCRdb to the early 2020s). For context, the study as a whole: In total, 50 to 60 samples, comprising 26 tumors and around 27 peripheral blood samples, were subjected to TCR beta sequencing. In the 40 to 60 samples combined, around 3.9 million unique CDR3 nucleotide sequences were found, encoding 2 million to 3 million unique CDR3 amino acid sequences. The final blood draw was performed at 4 weeks after radiation, at the same time as nephrectomy. Beyond this particular receptor, the publication reports: Effects of radiation dose or scheduling on the TCR repertoire could not be addressed with the single-armed trial design. In blood, the top tumor clonotypes increased from baseline to 2 weeks after radiation and then shrank by 4 weeks, which suggests a temporary expansion of tumor-resident clones. Tracking of blood repertoire dynamics stopped at four to five weeks after treatment, with no follow-up past that point. Because no pretreatment tumor biopsies were available, whether clonotypes were present in the tumor at baseline could not be determined.

The time point label on this specimen signifies: blood 4 weeks post-SBRT, at nephrectomy. Explained via the paper, the treatment or condition label denotes: 15 Gy SBRT to primary tumor, nephrectomy 4 weeks later. The samples were drawn from a clinical trial, where primary renal cell carcinomas were treated with 15 Gy of stereotactic body radiation therapy and then removed by nephrectomy 4 weeks afterward. Serial peripheral blood from radiation-treated patients was sampled at baseline, 2 weeks and 4 weeks after SBRT to track tumor-enriched clonotypes. All patients had renal cell carcinoma with clear cell pathology. Genomic DNA for TCR sequencing was prepared using the QIAamp DNA Blood Mini Kit (Qiagen). The analyses included only samples that passed all quality control checks. TCR beta libraries were generated from genomic DNA with the immunoSEQ kit, following the manufacturer's recommendations. Library preparation used a first multiplex PCR with proprietary primers, then a second PCR adding unique barcodes, with bead cleanups after each round. Each sample batch included a kit-provided positive control reaction and a negative control reaction. The final libraries were assessed on an Agilent 4200 TapeStation D1000 ScreenTape, pooled by volume, and quantified by qPCR. Sequencing was performed on an Illumina NextSeq500 using a MidOutput 150-cycle cartridge, with 156 Read1 cycles, 15 Index1 cycles, and the kit custom primers. The pooled library was loaded at roughly 0.96 pM, with a roughly 21% PhiX control spiked in. In the authors' own workflow: The vendor-processed data were analyzed in R, and a clonotype was defined as all T cells that share the same CDR3 nucleotide sequence. For clone abundance analyses, frequencies were normalized to the 10,000 most abundant clones per sample. Public T cell clones, which averaged fewer than five per sample, were removed prior to analysis. Tumor-enriched clonotypes and baseline blood-enriched clonotypes were defined as those with an abundance difference of at least 32-fold between compartments. A beta-binomial differential abundance model was used to identify clonotypes that expanded or contracted between blood time points. The Baroni-Urbani and Buser coefficient was used to measure tumor-blood repertoire similarity, and groups were compared with two-tailed Wilcoxon tests in R. TCRdb's version of the immuneACCESS table is confined to in-frame rearrangements and falls short of the full clone set. An unresolved V gene accounts for under half of the shortfall where checked; the remainder is of unknown origin. The DNA was the basis for D and trimming; V, J and clone size are from that table. The sample table holds some 31,000 clones, of which around 85% were seen once. Of the sample, roughly 30% is held by the ten largest clones.

Via the germline V gene, CDR1 is SGHTA and CDR2 FQGNSA. The CDR3, cysteine through phenylalanine, is 13 amino acids long. The CDR3 DNA has 39 bases and is translated from base 1. V is cut by 3 bases and J by 2 bases, and the space between the germline ends is 5 bases. This sample comprised blood, obtained from a patient whose treatment included radiotherapy and nephrectomy. The chain is assembled from TRBV7-2 and TRBJ1-5, with the D segment identity uncertain. This clonotype was sampled from a man in his 60s with renal cell carcinoma. The nucleotide sequence reads TGTGCCAGCAGCTTTACAGGCAATCAGCCCCAGCATTTT. This encodes CASSFTGNQPQHF.